The 9 T cell receptor beta chains below all came from one sample that was sequenced in a study of blood T cell repertoires in COVID-19. Data came from immunoSEQ multiplex PCR; TCRdb stores just in-frame clones and leaves some out. There are about 280,000 clones in the sample; approximately 90% occur only once, and less than 3.5% lies in the top ten. Sequenced sample: PBMCs or T cells enriched from blood (not recorded which). Receptors originate from a man aged 35 to 55 who had been exposed to COVID-19.

This clone was seen once. This chain joins TRBV7-2 and TRBJ2-1; 8 bases line up with TRBD2. V shed 2 bases, J shed 10 bases, and the junction held 4 bases outside the gene matches. The CDR3 spans 13 residues. Germline CDR1 reads SGHTA; CDR2 reads FQGNSA. This CDR3 reads CASSLSPGGEQFF. DNA for the CDR3: TGTGCCAGCAGCTTAAGCCCGGGAGGGGAGCAGTTCTTC.

In nucleotides, the CDR3 is TGTGCCAGCAGCCAGGCGGGGGTTTACAATGAGCAGTTCTTC. Translation gives CASSQAGVYNEQFF. The chain uses TRBV4-2 and TRBJ2-1; 7 nucleotides align to TRBD2. The junction had 3 bases not matched to a gene; V was cut back by 3 bases and J by 4 bases. Per germline, CDR1 LGHNA and CDR2 YNFKEQ. The CDR3 length is 14 residues.

This clone turned up a few times. V gene TRBV2 combines with J gene TRBJ2-7, with 9 bases aligning to TRBD1. This CDR3 comprises 15 residues. CDR1 SNHLY and CDR2 FYNNEI come from the germline V gene. J lost 4 bases, V lost 4 bases, and 8 bases had no gene match. Here the CDR3 reads CASSAPTGGTYEQYF. In nucleotides, the CDR3 is TGTGCCAGCAGTGCCCCCACAGGGGGCACGTACGAGCAGTACTTC.

The chain joins TRBV9 to TRBJ1-3; TRBD1 matches 7 bases. The CDR3 length is 14 residues. J was trimmed by 6 bases and V by 0 bases; bases with no gene match: 3. The germline gives CDR1 SGDLS, CDR2 YYNGEE. CDR3 loop: CASSVETGENTIYF. CDR3 DNA: TGTGCCAGCAGCGTAGAAACAGGGGAAAACACCATATATTTT.

J is TRBJ1-2 and V is TRBV28; D is unclear. CDR1 and CDR2 (germline): MDHEN, SYDVKM. This CDR3 spans 14 amino acids. Trimming removed 4 bases from V and 2 bases from J, with 11 bases in between. The CDR3 sequence is CASSSNPRNYGYTF. The CDR3 DNA sequence: TGTGCCAGCAGTTCCAACCCCCGGAACTATGGCTACACCTTC.

J is TRBJ2-6 and V is TRBV9; 11 bases map to TRBD2. Germline V CDR1 and CDR2: SGDLS, YYNGEE. Trimming took 0 bases from V and 0 from J; bases not matched to a gene: 8. The CDR3 extends over 20 amino acids. CDR3 amino acids: CASSVDRGLAVYSGANVLTF. The DNA for the CDR3 is TGTGCCAGCAGCGTAGACAGGGGACTAGCGGTCTACTCTGGGGCCAACGTCCTGACTTTC.

This chain joins TRBV27 and TRBJ2-5; the D gene is possibly TRBD1 (6 bases). The V end lost 2 bases, the J end lost 2 bases, and 6 bases lay between the germline ends. Per germline, CDR1 MNHEY and CDR2 SMNVEV (reference sequence). The CDR3 loop spans 13 amino acids. CDR3 DNA sequence: TGTGCCAGCAGTTTACAGGGGCAAGAGACCCAGTACTTC. Translation gives CASSLQGQETQYF.

The chain is built from TRBV24-1 and TRBJ1-2, with D perhaps matching TRBD1 (6 bases). Trimming pared 3 bases from V and 8 bases from J, leaving 15 bases between. There are 14 residues in the CDR3. In germline, CDR1 is KGHDR, CDR2 SFDVKD. CDR3 sequence (DNA): TGTGCCACCAGTGATCTTACAGGGAGGGGCGGCTACACCTTC. It codes for CATSDLTGRGGYTF.

V usage is TRBV11-3 and J usage is TRBJ2-2; 9 positions agree with TRBD2. V dropped 5 bases and J dropped 4; count of bases not matched to a gene: 5. Germline V lookup: CDR1 SGHNT, CDR2 YENEEA. The CDR3 loop spans 15 amino acids. CDR3 sequence (DNA): TGTGCCAGCAGCCGAAGCGGGAGGCGCACCGGGGAGCTGTTTTTT. Amino acids: CASSRSGRRTGELFF. Complete variable domain (other parts from reference TRBV11-3 and TRBJ2-2): EAGVVQSPRYKIIEKKQPVAFWCNPISGHNTLYWYLQNLGQGPELLIRYENEEAVDDSQLPKDRFSAERLKGVDSTLKIQPAELGDSAVYLCASSRSGRRTGELFFGEGSRLTVL.